These 5 T cell receptor beta chains were all obtained from the same sample, sequenced in a study of T cell responses to AZD1222 COVID-19 vaccine. Clones were sequenced by immunoSEQ multiplex PCR, and TCRdb holds only the in-frame ones, with some missing. The table lists 100,000 or so clones, nearly 90% of them singletons, with 44% in the top ten. The sequences come from peripheral blood, collected 28 days after the second AZD1222 dose. The source of these receptors is an adult who received the AZD1222 COVID-19 vaccine.

The chain has TRBV30 and TRBJ1-5, with D possibly being TRBD1 (6 bases). This CDR3 region has 13 residues. CDR1 is GTSNPN, CDR2 SVGIG, per germline (reference sequence). Between the trimmed V and J ends, which lost 1 base and 4 bases, there was a span of 8 bases. The CDR3 region has the DNA TGTGCCTGGAGTGGACAGGTGAATCAGCCCCAGCATTTT. It specifies CAWSGQVNQPQHF.

The J gene is TRBJ2-1, the V gene TRBV28, with 14 bases fitting TRBD2. From germline, CDR1 is MDHEN and CDR2 SYDVKM. This CDR3 spans 15 amino acids. With V trimmed by 3 bases and J by 8 bases, 3 bases remained unmatched. The chain's CDR3 is CASSLGTSGSYEQFF. The CDR3 DNA reads TGTGCCAGCAGTTTGGGGACTAGCGGGAGTTATGAGCAGTTCTTC.

The chain recombines TRBV4-1 with TRBJ2-4, with a possible D match to TRBD1 (5 bases). Deletions cut 1 base from V and 7 bases from J, with 11 bases between. The CDR3 runs to 14 residues. Germline-derived CDR1 and CDR2 are MGHRA and YSYEKL. The CDR3 spells CASSQAPGQNIQYF. CDR3 DNA: TGCGCCAGCAGCCAAGCCCCAGGGCAGAACATTCAGTACTTC.

The chain links TRBV6-5 to TRBJ2-3; the match to TRBD2 covers 7 bases. The CDR3 runs to 15 residues. Per the germline V gene, CDR1 is MNHEY and CDR2 is SVGAGI. V lost 5 bases to trimming and J lost 1 base; unmatched junction nucleotides: 6. For the CDR3, the DNA is TGTGCCAGCAGTAGAACTAGCGAGGGCACAGATACGCAGTATTTT. Protein sequence: CASSRTSEGTDTQYF.

This clone was recorded a few times. V usage is TRBV6-5 and J usage is TRBJ2-1; D uncertain. V lost 10 bases, J lost 0 bases, and 13 bases lay in between. Germline values: CDR1 MNHEY, CDR2 SVGAGI. This CDR3 is built from 14 residues. The DNA for the CDR3 is TGTGCCATCTCACGCTCAAGCTCCTACAATGAGCAGTTCTTC. It specifies CAISRSSSYNEQFF.